Shown below are 10 T cell receptor beta chains from a single sample sequenced in a study of T cell responses to AZD1222 COVID-19 vaccine. The table came from immunoSEQ multiplex PCR; TCRdb's copy has only in-frame clones and leaves some out. This sample has roughly 120,000 clones; over 75% occur once, and the top ten carry 5% to 7%. Here the sequenced sample was peripheral blood, taken on day 0 of AZD1222 vaccination. The receptors shown here come from an adult in good health.

V usage is TRBV6-1 and J usage is TRBJ2-1, with no clear D. CDR1 and CDR2 from the germline V gene are MNHNS and SASEGT. V was pared by 2 bases and J by 4 bases, with 9 bases between. CDR3 length: 14 residues. CDR3: CASSEIQTYNEQFF. CDR3 sequence (DNA): TGTGCCAGCAGTGAAATCCAGACGTACAATGAGCAGTTCTTC.

V and J are TRBV30 and TRBJ2-5, with a weak D call TRBD2 (5 bases). The germline V gene encodes CDR1 GTSNPN and CDR2 SVGIG (reference sequence). CDR3 size: 13 residues. Trimming removed 3 bases from V and 5 bases from J, with 13 bases in between. In nucleotides, the CDR3 is TGTGCCTGGAGCCCAGCGGTTAGGGAGACCCAGTACTTC. It yields the protein CAWSPAVRETQYF. Full variable domain (missing parts from reference TRBV30 and TRBJ2-5): SQTIHQWPATLVQPVGSPLSLECTVEGTSNPNLYWYRQAAGRGLQLLFYSVGIGQISSEVPQNLSASRPQDRQFILSSKKLLLSDSGFYLCAWSPAVRETQYFGPGTRLLVL.

The V gene is TRBV9, the J gene TRBJ2-1, with 7 bases identical to TRBD1. The CDR3 spans 16 residues. CDR1 and CDR2 (germline): SGDLS, YYNGEE. V shed 0 bases, J shed 7 bases, and the junction held 10 bases outside the gene matches. The CDR3, as DNA: TGTGCCAGCAGCGTAGGGCCGACAGGGATCGGGAATGAGCAGTTCTTC. Protein: CASSVGPTGIGNEQFF.

V and J are TRBV3-1 (or the pseudogene TRBV3-2) and TRBJ2-7; D ambiguous. Trimming shortened V by 4 bases and J by 6 bases, and 10 bases separated the two germline ends. The germline V gene has CDR1 LGHDT and CDR2 YNNKEL (reference sequence). The CDR3 has 12 amino acids. CDR3 region: CASSPDQREQYF. The CDR3 coding sequence is TGTGCCAGCAGCCCCGACCAGCGCGAGCAGTACTTC.

This chain connects TRBV4-2 to TRBJ2-3, with D possibly being TRBD2 (5 bases). V was clipped by 0 bases and J by 4 bases, with 11 bases between them. Per germline, CDR1 LGHNA and CDR2 YNFKEQ. The CDR3 is 15 residues long. In nucleotides, the CDR3 is TGTGCCAGCAGCCAAGACGAGACTATTGCAGATACGCAGTATTTT. Translated, it gives CASSQDETIADTQYF.

CDR3 in DNA: TGCAGCGTTGAAGGGCTTGTCCGTGGGGGAGAAGCTTTCTTT. It yields the protein CSVEGLVRGGEAFF. The V gene is TRBV29-1, the J gene TRBJ1-1; possibly TRBD1 for D (5 bases). V dropped 1 base and J dropped 8 bases, with 17 bases sitting between them. From germline, CDR1 is SQVTM and CDR2 ANQGSEA. This CDR3 contains 14 residues.

V and J are TRBV19 and TRBJ1-2; 10 nucleotides match TRBD1. The CDR3 runs to 12 residues. With 8 bases clipped from V and 8 bases from J, the junction kept 5 bases outside the gene matches. Germline CDR1 reads LNHDA; CDR2 reads SQIVND (reference sequence). The CDR3 protein is CASSGQGGGYTF. The CDR3 DNA follows: TGTGCCAGTTCCGGACAGGGGGGAGGCTACACCTTC.

The chain combines TRBV7-9 with TRBJ2-3, with D possibly TRBD1 on 6 matching bases. Per the germline V gene, CDR1 is SEHNR and CDR2 is FQNEAQ (reference sequence). This CDR3 contains 19 residues. V lost 4 bases and J lost 7, with 30 bases in between. The CDR3 sequence: CASSWSGTLTVPTQHTQYF. CDR3 coding DNA: TGTGCCAGCAGCTGGTCAGGGACACTCACGGTCCCTACACAACATACGCAGTATTTT.

The J gene is TRBJ1-1, the V gene TRBV7-2; D is possibly TRBD1 (5 bases). Trimming removed 2 bases at V and 4 bases at J, with 20 bases between. Germline-derived CDR1 and CDR2 are SGHTA and FQGNSA. This CDR3 spans 17 amino acids. CDR3 residues: CASSLSPGPWGVTEAFF. The CDR3 region has the DNA TGTGCCAGCAGCTTAAGCCCGGGACCTTGGGGCGTCACTGAAGCTTTCTTT.

The V call is TRBV14, the J call TRBJ1-1, with D uncertain. V was clipped by 2 bases and J by 11 bases, with 15 bases between them. This CDR3 spans 13 amino acids. Germline V CDR1 and CDR2: SGHDN, FVKESK. CDR3 nucleotides: TGTGCCAGCAGCCAAACCGGCTCCGCTGGGGCTTTCTTT. Translated, it gives CASSQTGSAGAFF.